This T cell receptor beta chain stems from a study of blood T cell repertoires in COVID-19. Original data processing: From reference gene primer amplification, estimates of nucleated cell counts were derived. Clones were sequenced by immunoSEQ multiplex PCR, and TCRdb holds only the in-frame ones, with some missing. From that table come the V and J calls and clone size; the DNA was used to work out D and trimming. The sample carries 250,000 to 350,000 clones, about four fifths recorded once. This clone was seen only once. Trimming cost V 7 bases and J 0 bases; bases outside gene matches: 9. The CDR3 length is 15 residues. The V gene's germline CDR1 is SGHNT and CDR2 YYREEE (reference sequence).

The sample was peripheral blood. The source is a woman aged 45-59 years with acute or convalescent COVID-19. This rearrangement joins TRBV5-4 to TRBJ1-1, with TRBD1 matching 7 bases. The CDR3 DNA is TGTGCCAGCTCAAAAGGGGGACAGATGAACACTGAAGCTTTCTTT. Translated, it gives CASSKGGQMNTEAFF. Together with reference TRBV5-4 and TRBJ1-1, the CDR3 gives the full variable domain: ETGVTQSPTHLIKTRGQQVTLRCSSQSGHNTVSWYQQALGQGPQFIFQYYREEENGRGNFPPRFSGLQFPNYSSELNVNALELDDSALYLCASSKGGQMNTEAFFGQGTRLTVV.